Below, 16 T cell receptor beta chains from the same sample are listed, as sequenced in a study of Graves' ophthalmopathy and Graves' hyperthyroidism. For repertoire sequencing, the TCR beta CDR3 regions were amplified from RNA transcripts. HTBI primers were used in a first-round RT-PCR, which preceded a second-round multiplex PCR. TCRdb independently ran MiXCR on the multiplex PCR reads; one entry per CDR3 protein. The sample holds approximately 150,000 distinct CDR3 sequences, approximately 40% seen once. Material: peripheral blood. Every receptor here comes from a man between 25 and 39 years old with Graves' ophthalmopathy.

This clonotype was seen a handful of times. This chain uses TRBV28 with TRBJ2-7, with 7 bases that match TRBD2. CDR1 is MDHEN and CDR2 is SYDVKM in the germline V gene. There are 13 residues in the CDR3. Unmatched junction bases numbered 7, after V lost 7 bases and J lost 4 bases. The CDR3: CASTSPGGYEQYF. The CDR3 DNA is TGTGCCAGCACCTCCCCGGGGGGTTACGAGCAGTACTTC.

This clonotype was recorded a few times. The chain is built from TRBV24-1 and TRBJ2-6; TRBD1 might be the D (6 bases). V was trimmed by 4 bases and J by 0 bases, leaving 12 bases between them. The CDR3 runs to 17 residues. Germline V lookup: CDR1 KGHDR, CDR2 SFDVKD. CDR3: CATSETGHPSGANVLTF. CDR3 nucleotides: TGTGCCACCAGTGAGACAGGACACCCCTCTGGGGCCAACGTCCTGACTTTC.

This clonotype has a count of ten or more. The chain joins TRBV5-5 to TRBJ1-1; D not resolved. Germline V CDR1 and CDR2: SGHKS, YYEKEE (reference sequence). V lost 5 bases and J lost 2, with 10 bases in between. This CDR3 contains 13 residues. The CDR3 protein is CASRLGGNTEAFF. The CDR3, as DNA: TGTGCCAGCAGGCTGGGAGGTAACACTGAAGCTTTCTTT.

The table lists this clonotype with a count of one. CDR3 amino acids: CASTENRDAEAFF. The DNA of the CDR3 is TGTGCCAGCACCGAAAACAGGGACGCTGAAGCTTTCTTT. The V call is TRBV12-3 or TRBV12-4, the J call TRBJ1-1; tentative D call: TRBD1 (6 bases). Trimming cost V 7 bases and J 6 bases, with 15 bases left between them. This CDR3 spans 13 amino acids.

The chain joins TRBV11-2 to TRBJ2-5; 7 bases align to TRBD2. With 5 bases clipped from V and 3 bases from J, the junction kept 12 bases outside the gene matches. The CDR3 sequence is 16 residues long. Germline V lookup: CDR1 SGHAT, CDR2 FQNNGV. Written as DNA, the CDR3 is TGTGCCAGCAGCCCCCGGGACTACCCAGGAAAAGAGACCCAGTACTTC. This encodes CASSPRDYPGKETQYF.

CDR3 DNA: TGTGCCAGCAGCCCGGGACTCCCCGGGGAGACCCAGTACTTC. It encodes CASSPGLPGETQYF. This sequence joins TRBV28 and TRBJ2-5, with a tentative D call TRBD2 (6 bases). V was trimmed by 6 bases and J by 5 bases, leaving 16 bases between them. The CDR3 spans 14 residues. Germline loops: CDR1 MDHEN, CDR2 SYDVKM.

This clonotype was seen repeatedly, ten times or more. This sequence joins TRBV6-2 or TRBV6-3 and TRBJ2-3; 7 bases map to TRBD2. This CDR3 contains 17 residues. With V trimmed by 7 bases and J by 6 bases, 19 bases remained unmatched. Germline loops: CDR1 MNHEY, CDR2 SVGEGT. The CDR3 sequence: CASKGGIGGRAVDTQYF. The DNA of the CDR3 is TGTGCCAGCAAAGGAGGGATTGGAGGGAGGGCGGTGGATACGCAGTATTTT.

This clonotype was counted many times. V gene TRBV6-2 or TRBV6-3 combines with J gene TRBJ2-7, with D perhaps being TRBD1 or TRBD2 (5 bases each). V was clipped by 5 bases and J by 4 bases, with 18 bases between them. This CDR3 is 15 amino acids long. The germline gives CDR1 MNHEY, CDR2 SVGEGT. The CDR3 spells CASSKRSGPSYEQYF. CDR3 nucleotides: TGTGCCAGCAGTAAGCGATCGGGACCCTCATACGAGCAGTACTTC.

The rearrangement joins TRBV10-3 to TRBJ1-6, with 8 bases lining up with TRBD1. Trimming removed 8 bases from V and 7 bases from J; junction bases left unmatched: 7. Germline CDR1 is ENHRY and CDR2 is SYGVKD. The CDR3 consists of 14 residues. The CDR3 DNA follows: TGTGCCATCCGACAGGGGAGGACCAATTCACCCCTCCACTTT. It specifies CAIRQGRTNSPLHF.

Many counts were recorded for this clonotype. The CDR3 spells CASSLGGRSYEQYF. The CDR3 region has the DNA TGTGCCAGCAGCTTGGGAGGGAGATCCTACGAGCAGTACTTC. The V and J genes are TRBV5-6 and TRBJ2-7, with D maybe TRBD2 (5 bases). Germline V gene data show CDR1 as SGHDT and CDR2 as YYEEEE. CDR3 length equals 14 residues. Trimming pared 0 bases from V and 1 base from J, leaving 8 bases between.

Many counts were recorded for this clonotype. The J gene is TRBJ1-6, the V gene TRBV2; D call uncertain. The CDR3 length is 15 residues. The germline CDR1 and CDR2 sequences are SNHLY and FYNNEI. Trimming shortened V by 4 bases and J by 6 bases, and 13 bases separated the two germline ends. The CDR3 DNA reads as TGTGCCAGCAGTGTGCGGCAGGCGATTAATTCACCCCTCCACTTT. Amino acids: CASSVRQAINSPLHF.

This clonotype occurred many times. The V call is TRBV12-3 or TRBV12-4, the J call TRBJ2-2; 7 nucleotides match TRBD2. V lost 1 base to trimming and J lost 7 bases; unmatched junction nucleotides: 3. This CDR3 spans 14 amino acids. CDR3 protein: CASSLGGGIGELFF. The CDR3 DNA reads TGTGCCAGCAGTTTAGGCGGGGGAATCGGGGAGCTGTTTTTT.

At least ten counts were recorded for this clonotype. V is TRBV7-2 and J is TRBJ1-6; tentative D call: TRBD1 (5 bases). Trimming shortened V by 4 bases and J by 7 bases, and 17 bases separated the two germline ends. The CDR3 totals 16 residues. Germline CDR1 is SGHTA and CDR2 is FQGNSA. The CDR3, as DNA: TGTGCCAGCAGCTCATCCATCAGGGTTTGGAATTCACCCCTCCACTTT. Translated, it gives CASSSSIRVWNSPLHF. Drawing the rest from reference TRBV7-2 and TRBJ1-6, the complete variable domain is GAGVSQSPSNKVTEKGKDVELRCDPISGHTALYWYRQSLGQGLEFLIYFQGNSAPDKSGLPSDRFSAERTGGSVSTLTIQRTQQEDSAVYLCASSSSIRVWNSPLHFGNGTRLTVT.

In its sample, this clonotype was seen many times. CDR3 amino acids: CATSPTGHQPQHF. Here the CDR3 DNA reads TGTGCCACCAGCCCCACCGGGCATCAGCCCCAGCATTTT. The V and J genes are TRBV24-1 and TRBJ1-5; D remains ambiguous. The V and J ends lost 7 bases and 5 bases respectively, with 11 bases between them. CDR3 length: 13 residues. CDR1 KGHDR and CDR2 SFDVKD come from the germline V gene.

This clonotype was observed at least ten times. The chain has TRBV27 and TRBJ1-1; a possible D gene is TRBD1 (5 bases). The CDR3 has 17 amino acids. CDR1 is MNHEY and CDR2 is SMNVEV in the germline V gene (reference sequence). With 8 bases removed from V and 3 bases from J, the gap between germline ends came to 25 bases. CDR3 nucleotides: TGTGCCAGCGGGCTGAATAAGCGGGGGAGGTCTGACACTGAAGCTTTCTTT. This sequence encodes CASGLNKRGRSDTEAFF.

The chain joins TRBV6-5 to TRBJ1-5; D is unresolved. The V end was cut by 0 bases, the J end by 9 bases, with 12 bases between. CDR1 is MNHEY, CDR2 SVGAGI, per germline. The CDR3 totals 14 residues. The CDR3 is CASSYSRVVGPQHF. DNA for the CDR3: TGTGCCAGCAGTTACTCGAGGGTCGTAGGGCCCCAGCATTTT.